Below, 20 T cell receptor beta chains from the same sample are listed, as sequenced in a study of blood T cell repertoires in COVID-19. Method: immunoSEQ multiplex PCR; TCRdb's copy keeps in-frame clones and lacks some. The sample includes roughly 160,000 clones, around 87% of them seen just once. Sequenced sample: peripheral blood. These receptors originate from a woman in her seventies with COVID-19, enrolled during active disease.

The chain is built from TRBV3-1 (or the pseudogene TRBV3-2) and TRBJ2-3; D possibly corresponds to TRBD2 (6 bases). The CDR3 is made up of 14 amino acids. Deletions cut 7 bases from V and 3 bases from J, with 14 bases between. Per germline, CDR1 LGHDT and CDR2 YNNKEL (reference sequence). This chain's CDR3 is CASTGEAPTDTQYF. The CDR3 coding sequence is TGTGCCAGCACGGGGGAGGCCCCGACAGATACGCAGTATTTT.

This clone was counted between two and nine times. The rearrangement uses TRBV5-1 and TRBJ1-5; 7 nucleotides line up with TRBD1. The CDR3 covers 14 residues. CDR1 SGHRS and CDR2 YFSETQ come from the germline V gene. V lost 4 bases to trimming and J lost 3 bases; unmatched junction nucleotides: 4. CDR3: CASSPGQLNQPQHF. The CDR3 DNA reads TGCGCCAGCAGCCCGGGACAGCTCAATCAGCCCCAGCATTTT.

The CDR3 protein is CSVVRRGQETQYF. The CDR3 DNA follows: TGCAGCGTTGTGAGGCGCGGGCAAGAGACCCAGTACTTC. J is TRBJ2-5 and V is TRBV29-1, with D perhaps TRBD2 (5 bases). Germline V gives CDR1 SQVTM, CDR2 ANQGSEA. Trimming removed 4 bases at V and 2 bases at J, with 11 bases between. This CDR3 comprises 13 residues.

The chain employs TRBV3-1 (or the pseudogene TRBV3-2) and TRBJ1-4; a possible D gene is TRBD1 (5 bases). The V and J ends lost 10 bases and 5 bases respectively, with 14 bases between them. The CDR3 covers 13 residues. From germline, CDR1 is LGHDT and CDR2 YNNKEL (reference sequence). The CDR3, as DNA: TGTGCCACCCGGGACTTCAGGAATGAAAAACTGTTTTTT. Amino acids: CATRDFRNEKLFF.

V is TRBV25-1 and J is TRBJ2-1; a possible D gene is TRBD2 (6 bases). With 0 bases removed from V and 6 bases from J, the gap between germline ends came to 18 bases. Germline CDR1 MGHDK, CDR2 SYGVNS. The CDR3 is 17 amino acids. CDR3 bases: TGTGCCAGCAGTGAATACGGAGGGCAGCCAGGATTCAATGAGCAGTTCTTC. Its translation: CASSEYGGQPGFNEQFF. The variable domain in full, completed from reference TRBV25-1 and TRBJ2-1, reads EADIYQTPRYLVIGTGKKITLECSQTMGHDKMYWYQQDPGMELHLIHYSYGVNSTEKGDLSSESTVSRIRTEHFPLTLESARPSHTSQYLCASSEYGGQPGFNEQFFGPGTRLTVL.

The gene calls are TRBV29-1 and TRBJ1-4; possible D gene TRBD1, 5 bases. The ends were cut back, 5 bases at V and 8 bases at J, with 15 bases in the middle. The germline gives CDR1 SQVTM, CDR2 ANQGSEA. The CDR3 extends over 13 amino acids. The CDR3 nucleotides read TGCAGCGTTTCGACTCCCGGGGGGGAAAAACTGTTTTTT. Encoded protein: CSVSTPGGEKLFF.

This rearrangement joins TRBV30 to TRBJ1-5; TRBD1 might be the D (5 bases). Germline CDR1 is GTSNPN and CDR2 is SVGIG (reference sequence). This CDR3 has 16 amino acids. V was trimmed by 5 bases and J by 0 bases, leaving 17 bases between them. The chain's CDR3 is CAWSPGGAYSNQPQHF. The CDR3 nucleotides are TGTGCCTGGTCCCCGGGGGGAGCCTATAGCAATCAGCCCCAGCATTTT.

The chain is built from TRBV5-6 and TRBJ1-5, with TRBD1 matching 8 bases. V gave up 4 bases and J gave up 7 bases; unmatched junction bases: 13. Looked up from germline, CDR1 is SGHDT and CDR2 is YYEEEE. The CDR3 consists of 16 residues. The CDR3 coding sequence is TGTGCCAGCAGCCAACAACTCCAGGGGGCAGGCCAGCCCCAGCATTTT. It codes for CASSQQLQGAGQPQHF.

The chain has TRBV21-1 and TRBJ2-5; TRBD2, as called in the table, went unchecked against the DNA. TRBV21-1 is a pseudogene segment. This CDR3 has 16 amino acids. In nucleotides, the CDR3 is TGTGCCAGCAGCACCCCGGGGGGGCTAGATCGGGAGACCCAGTACTTC. Translation gives CASSTPGGLDRETQYF.

This chain links TRBV25-1 with TRBJ2-4, with D unresolved. Deletions cut 1 base from V and 5 bases from J, with 6 bases between. The germline V gene encodes CDR1 MGHDK and CDR2 SYGVNS. CDR3 length: 13 residues. The CDR3 nucleotides read TGTGCCAGCAGTGAATCCGGAGAAAACATTCAGTACTTC. Translated, it gives CASSESGENIQYF.

The chain employs TRBV3-1 (or the pseudogene TRBV3-2) and TRBJ2-2; D is unresolved. The germline V gene encodes CDR1 LGHDT and CDR2 YNNKEL (reference sequence). V dropped 4 bases and J dropped 1 base, with 16 bases sitting between them. CDR3 length: 17 amino acids. CDR3 sequence: CASSRTDTRLNTGELFF. Here the CDR3 DNA reads TGTGCCAGCAGCCGAACCGACACAAGATTGAACACCGGGGAGCTGTTTTTT.

The V call is TRBV23-1, the J call TRBJ2-7; no clear D. TRBV23-1 counts as an open reading frame of uncertain function. Trimming pared 2 bases from V and 4 bases from J, leaving 12 bases between. The CDR3 runs to 14 residues. This CDR3 reads CASSQPATEYEQYF. DNA of the CDR3: TGCGCCAGCAGTCAACCGGCTACGGAGTACGAGCAGTACTTC.

The V gene is TRBV25-1, the J gene TRBJ2-5; D is uncertain. Per germline, CDR1 MGHDK and CDR2 SYGVNS. CDR3 length: 14 amino acids. V gave up 5 bases and J gave up 5 bases, with 15 bases separating them. CDR3 protein: CASSPYQVSETQYF. CDR3 DNA sequence: TGTGCCAGCAGTCCCTATCAGGTCTCCGAGACCCAGTACTTC.

This rearrangement joins TRBV28 to TRBJ1-2; 10 nucleotides align to TRBD1. Germline V gives CDR1 MDHEN, CDR2 SYDVKM. The CDR3 covers 16 residues. V gave up 5 bases and J gave up 5 bases; unmatched junction bases: 11. The CDR3 here is CASSPPGQGTRYGYTF. DNA for the CDR3: TGTGCCAGCAGTCCACCGGGACAGGGGACAAGATATGGCTACACCTTC.

This sequence joins TRBV28 and TRBJ2-1; D not certain. V gave up 5 bases and J gave up 6 bases, with 11 bases separating them. Germline-derived CDR1 and CDR2 are MDHEN and SYDVKM. There are 13 residues in the CDR3. The CDR3 loop is CASSTISLNEQFF. CDR3 DNA: TGTGCCAGCAGTACAATCTCTCTCAATGAGCAGTTCTTC.

This rearrangement joins TRBV18 to TRBJ1-5, with no clear D. The V and J ends lost 2 bases and 3 bases respectively, with 8 bases between them. CDR1 is KGHSH and CDR2 is LQKENI in the germline V gene. The CDR3 covers 14 residues. The CDR3 loop is CASSPTGINQPQHF. The CDR3 DNA is TGTGCCAGCTCACCAACGGGGATCAATCAGCCCCAGCATTTT.

The chain has TRBV28 and TRBJ1-2; TRBD1 matches 7 bases. Germline loops: CDR1 MDHEN, CDR2 SYDVKM. The CDR3 loop spans 12 amino acids. In nucleotides, the CDR3 is TGTGCTGTGACAGGGCCAAACTATGGCTACACCTTC. Translation gives CAVTGPNYGYTF.

This clone appeared a single time. The genes are TRBV2 and TRBJ1-1; no firm D call. From germline, CDR1 is SNHLY and CDR2 FYNNEI. The CDR3 length is 13 residues. Trimming stripped 4 bases from V and 7 bases from J, with 13 bases between. The DNA of the CDR3 is TGTGCCAGCAGTGCTAGCGGACGGGTTGAAGCTTTCTTT. Protein product: CASSASGRVEAFF.

The chain joins TRBV6-5 to TRBJ2-7, with 10 bases identical to TRBD1. The V gene end was trimmed by 6 bases and the J gene end by 3 bases; junction bases not matched to a gene: 5. In germline, CDR1 is MNHEY, CDR2 SVGAGI. The CDR3 is 14 amino acids. The CDR3 reads CASRGTGDYYEQYF. The DNA for the CDR3 is TGTGCCAGCAGGGGGACAGGGGATTACTACGAGCAGTACTTC.

DNA of the CDR3: TGTGCCACCAGCAGAGAAAGGGCAGGGCGTTATAATTCACCCCTCCACTTT. This codes for CATSRERAGRYNSPLHF. The rearrangement uses TRBV15 and TRBJ1-6; possible D gene TRBD1, 5 bases. Germline V gives CDR1 LNHNV, CDR2 YYDKDF (reference sequence). V was clipped by 0 bases and J by 4 bases, with 13 bases between them. The CDR3 is 17 residues long. The whole variable domain, filled in from reference TRBV15 and TRBJ1-6, reads DAMVIQNPRYQVTQFGKPVTLSCSQTLNHNVMYWYQQKSSQAPKLLFHYYDKDFNNEADTPDNFQSRRPNTSFCFLDIRSPGLGDTAMYLCATSRERAGRYNSPLHFGNGTRLTVT.